The clone carrying this TCR beta chain appeared many times. MiXCR was run by TCRdb on the reads, yielding one entry per CDR3 protein. The sample has more than 500,000 distinct CDR3 sequences; more than 15% are singletons. The data were taken from a study of T cell repertoires in cytomegalovirus infection. V shed 2 bases and J 2 bases; nucleotides not matched to a gene: 5. CDR1 and CDR2 from the germline V gene are MGHRA and YSYEKL. This CDR3 contains 16 residues. The rearrangement links TRBV4-1 to TRBJ2-2; 7 nucleotides align to TRBD2. Sequencing was performed on CD8+ T cells from PBMCs. This clonotype originated in a human donor in good health (CMV status not recorded). Some clones in this sample may be carry-over from other donors' samples. CDR3: CASSQRSGDNTGELFF. CDR3 nucleotides: TGCGCCAGCAGCCAAAGAAGCGGGGACAACACCGGGGAGCTGTTTTTT.